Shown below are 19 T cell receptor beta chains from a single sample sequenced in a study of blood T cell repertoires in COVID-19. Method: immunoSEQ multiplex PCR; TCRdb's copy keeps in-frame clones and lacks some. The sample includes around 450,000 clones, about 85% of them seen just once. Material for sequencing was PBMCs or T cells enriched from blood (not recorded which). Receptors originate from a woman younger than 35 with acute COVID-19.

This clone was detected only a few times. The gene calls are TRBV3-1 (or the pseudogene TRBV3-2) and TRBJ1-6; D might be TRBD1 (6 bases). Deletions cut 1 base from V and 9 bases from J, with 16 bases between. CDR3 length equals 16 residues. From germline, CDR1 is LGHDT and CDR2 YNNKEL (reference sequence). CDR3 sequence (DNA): TGTGCCAGCAGCCAAGGAACAGGGTTCAGTTTTTCACCCCTCCACTTT. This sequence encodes CASSQGTGFSFSPLHF.

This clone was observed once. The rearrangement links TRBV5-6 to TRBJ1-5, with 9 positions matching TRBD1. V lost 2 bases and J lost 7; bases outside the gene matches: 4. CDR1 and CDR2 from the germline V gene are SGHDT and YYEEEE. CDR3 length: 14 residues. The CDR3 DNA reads TGTGCCAGCAGCTTACAGGGGGCACGGCAGCCCCAGCATTTT. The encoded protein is CASSLQGARQPQHF.

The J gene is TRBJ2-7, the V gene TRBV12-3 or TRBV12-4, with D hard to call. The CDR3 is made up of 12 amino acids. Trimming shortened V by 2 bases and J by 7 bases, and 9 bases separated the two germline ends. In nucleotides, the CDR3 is TGTGCCAGCAGTTTATTCCTGCGTGAGCAGTACTTC. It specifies CASSLFLREQYF.

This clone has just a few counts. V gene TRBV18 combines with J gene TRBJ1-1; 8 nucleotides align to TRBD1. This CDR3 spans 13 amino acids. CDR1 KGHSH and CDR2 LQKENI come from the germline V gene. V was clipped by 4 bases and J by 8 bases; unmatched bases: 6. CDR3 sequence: CASSLNRGTEAFF. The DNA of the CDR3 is TGTGCCAGCTCACTAAACAGGGGGACCGAAGCTTTCTTT.

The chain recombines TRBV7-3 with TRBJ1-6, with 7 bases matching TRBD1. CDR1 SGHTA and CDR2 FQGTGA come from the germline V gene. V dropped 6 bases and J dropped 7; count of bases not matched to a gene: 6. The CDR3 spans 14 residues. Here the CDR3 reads CASRAGTDNSPLHF. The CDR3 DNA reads TGTGCCAGCAGGGCCGGGACAGACAATTCACCCCTCCACTTT.

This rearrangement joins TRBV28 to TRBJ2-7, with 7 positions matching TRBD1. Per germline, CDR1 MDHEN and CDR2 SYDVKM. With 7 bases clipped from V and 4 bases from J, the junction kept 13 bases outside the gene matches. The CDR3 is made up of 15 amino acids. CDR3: CASTITPGTEYEQYF. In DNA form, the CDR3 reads TGTGCCAGCACCATTACCCCCGGGACAGAATACGAGCAGTACTTC.

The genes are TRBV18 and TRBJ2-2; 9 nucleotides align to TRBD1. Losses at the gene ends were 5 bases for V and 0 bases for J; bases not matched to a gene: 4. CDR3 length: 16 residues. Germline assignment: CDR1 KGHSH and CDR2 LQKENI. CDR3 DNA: TGTGCCAGCTCAGAACAGGGGGCCGCGAACACCGGGGAGCTGTTTTTT. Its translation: CASSEQGAANTGELFF.

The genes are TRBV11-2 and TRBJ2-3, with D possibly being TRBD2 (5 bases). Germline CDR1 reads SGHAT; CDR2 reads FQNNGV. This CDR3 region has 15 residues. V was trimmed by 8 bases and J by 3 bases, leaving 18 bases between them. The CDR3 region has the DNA TGTGCCAGCTCCCCCTTGGACGGGAAGACAGATACGCAGTATTTT. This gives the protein CASSPLDGKTDTQYF.

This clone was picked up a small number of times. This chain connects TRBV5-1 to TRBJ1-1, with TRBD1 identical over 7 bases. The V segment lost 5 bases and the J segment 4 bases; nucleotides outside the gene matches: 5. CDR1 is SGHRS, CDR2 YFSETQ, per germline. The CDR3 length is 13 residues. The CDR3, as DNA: TGCGCCAGCAGGGACAGGTTCGGCACTGAAGCTTTCTTT. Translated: CASRDRFGTEAFF.

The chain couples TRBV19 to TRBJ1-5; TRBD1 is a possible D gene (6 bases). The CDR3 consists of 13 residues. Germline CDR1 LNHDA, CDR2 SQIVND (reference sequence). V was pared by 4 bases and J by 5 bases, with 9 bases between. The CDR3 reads CASSSTGHQPQHF. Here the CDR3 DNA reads TGTGCCAGTAGTAGTACAGGGCATCAGCCCCAGCATTTT. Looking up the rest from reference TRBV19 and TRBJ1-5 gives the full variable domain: DGGITQSPKYLFRKEGQNVTLSCEQNLNHDAMYWYRQDPGQGLRLIYYSQIVNDFQKGDIAEGYSVSREKKESFPLTVTSAQKNPTAFYLCASSSTGHQPQHFGDGTRLSIL.

CDR3 amino acids: CASSRTGIAYEQYF. The DNA of the CDR3 is TGTGCCAGCAGCCGCACAGGGATTGCCTACGAGCAGTACTTC. This chain joins TRBV3-1 (or the pseudogene TRBV3-2) and TRBJ2-7, with D possibly being TRBD1 (6 bases). Germline loops: CDR1 LGHDT, CDR2 YNNKEL (reference sequence). This CDR3 contains 14 residues. The V end was cut by 4 bases, the J end by 2 bases, with 12 bases between.

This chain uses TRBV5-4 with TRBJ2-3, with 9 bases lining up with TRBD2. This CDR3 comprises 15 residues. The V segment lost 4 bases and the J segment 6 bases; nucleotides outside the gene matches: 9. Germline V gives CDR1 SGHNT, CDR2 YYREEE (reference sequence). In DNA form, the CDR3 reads TGTGCCAGCAGCATCCGGCGGGGGGGCGAGGATACGCAGTATTTT. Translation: CASSIRRGGEDTQYF.

CDR3 loop: CASSSPGTGVTGELFF. The CDR3 bases are TGCGCCAGCAGCAGCCCCGGGACAGGAGTCACCGGGGAGCTGTTTTTT. The J gene is TRBJ2-2, the V gene TRBV5-1; the match to TRBD1 covers 8 bases. The CDR3 contains 16 residues. In germline, CDR1 is SGHRS, CDR2 YFSETQ. With 4 bases clipped from V and 4 bases from J, the junction kept 9 bases outside the gene matches.

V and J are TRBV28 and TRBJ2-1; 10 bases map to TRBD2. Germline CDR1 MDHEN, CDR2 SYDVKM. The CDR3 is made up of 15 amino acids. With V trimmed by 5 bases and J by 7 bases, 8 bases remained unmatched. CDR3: CASSPLAGDPNEQFF. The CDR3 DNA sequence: TGTGCCAGCAGTCCCCTAGCGGGAGACCCAAATGAGCAGTTCTTC.

This chain's CDR3 is CASTQSGETYEQYF. CDR3 in DNA: TGTGCCAGCACCCAATCGGGGGAGACCTACGAGCAGTACTTC. This chain links TRBV28 with TRBJ2-7; perhaps TRBD2 as D (6 bases). Germline lookup yields CDR1 MDHEN and CDR2 SYDVKM. Trimming took 7 bases from V and 2 from J, leaving 15 bases between them. CDR3 length: 14 residues.

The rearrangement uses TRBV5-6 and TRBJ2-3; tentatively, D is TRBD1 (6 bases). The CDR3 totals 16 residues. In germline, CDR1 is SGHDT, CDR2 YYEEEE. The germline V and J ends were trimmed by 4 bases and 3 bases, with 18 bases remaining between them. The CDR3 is CASSLRLTGPTDTQYF. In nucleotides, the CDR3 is TGTGCCAGCAGCCTACGGCTGACAGGTCCGACAGATACGCAGTATTTT.

The CDR3 loop reads CASRIAGRGNEQFF. DNA for the CDR3: TGTGCCAGCAGGATAGCGGGAAGGGGCAATGAGCAGTTCTTC. The genes are TRBV27 and TRBJ2-1; 8 bases agree with TRBD2. V lost 6 bases and J lost 6; bases outside the gene matches: 7. Germline V gene data show CDR1 as MNHEY and CDR2 as SMNVEV (reference sequence). This CDR3 comprises 14 residues.

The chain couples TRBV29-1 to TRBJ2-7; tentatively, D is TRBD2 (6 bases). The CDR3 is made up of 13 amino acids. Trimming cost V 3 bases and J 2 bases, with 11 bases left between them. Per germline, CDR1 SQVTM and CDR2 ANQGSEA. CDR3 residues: CSVDMPGAYEQYF. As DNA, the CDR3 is TGCAGCGTTGACATGCCGGGGGCCTACGAGCAGTACTTC.

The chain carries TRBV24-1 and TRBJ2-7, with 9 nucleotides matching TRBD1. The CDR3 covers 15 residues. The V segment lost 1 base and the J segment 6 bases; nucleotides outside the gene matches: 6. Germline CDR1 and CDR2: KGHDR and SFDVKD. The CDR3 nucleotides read TGTGCCACCAGTGATTTTGGGACAGGGCTCGGCGAGCAGTACTTC. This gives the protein CATSDFGTGLGEQYF.